The 17 T cell receptor beta chains presented below share a single source sample, sequenced in a study of cytomegalovirus exposure and HLA in healthy donors. PCR amplification relied on 60 Vbeta primers (plus 13 Jbeta primers). Profiled with immunoSEQ multiplex PCR; TCRdb holds only in-frame clones, not every one. Of about 82,000 clones in the sample, 70% to 80% were seen once. Sequenced material: PBMCs. The receptors were gathered from a human donor in good health.

The rearrangement links TRBV7-9 to TRBJ1-5; D is uncertain. V lost 5 bases and J lost 7, with 12 bases in between. The CDR3 consists of 13 residues. CDR1 and CDR2 (germline): SEHNR, FQNEAQ (reference sequence). The DNA of the CDR3 is TGTGCCAGCAGCGTCGACCCGGGACAGCCCCAGCATTTT. Residues: CASSVDPGQPQHF. The full variable domain, in which reference TRBV7-9 and TRBJ1-5 provide the parts outside the CDR3, is DTGVSQNPRHKITKRGQNVTFRCDPISEHNRLYWYRQTLGQGPEFLTYFQNEAQLEKSRLLSDRFSAERPKGSFSTLEIQRTEQGDSAMYLCASSVDPGQPQHFGDGTRLSIL.

V usage is TRBV5-1 and J usage is TRBJ2-5; weak D call: TRBD2 (5 bases). Trimming stripped 0 bases from V and 5 bases from J, with 14 bases between. The length of the CDR3 is 15 residues. Per germline, CDR1 SGHRS and CDR2 YFSETQ. CDR3 nucleotides: TGCGCCAGCAGCTTGGGGAGCGGAGACGGGGAGACCCAGTACTTC. Protein: CASSLGSGDGETQYF.

The J gene is TRBJ1-6, the V gene TRBV6-6, with 8 bases identical to TRBD1. CDR1 and CDR2 (germline): MNHNY, SVGAGI (reference sequence). CDR3 length equals 16 residues. V shed 6 bases and J 10 bases; nucleotides not matched to a gene: 14. The DNA of the CDR3 is TGTGCCAGCAGCAGGACAGGGCGTTTAGGTGACTCACCCCTCCACTTT. Translation gives CASSRTGRLGDSPLHF.

The chain links TRBV5-1 to TRBJ1-3; D gene ambiguous. The V gene lost 2 bases and the J gene lost 8 bases, with 14 bases spanning the gap. The CDR3 length is 14 residues. Germline CDR1 reads SGHRS; CDR2 reads YFSETQ. CDR3 amino acids: CASSFDGRVDTIYF. In nucleotides, the CDR3 is TGCGCCAGCAGCTTCGACGGGAGGGTGGACACCATATATTTT. Based on the CDR3 plus reference TRBV5-1 and TRBJ1-3, the full variable domain is KAGVTQTPRYLIKTRGQQVTLSCSPISGHRSVSWYQQTPGQGLQFLFEYFSETQRNKGNFPGRFSGRQFSNSRSEMNVSTLELGDSALYLCASSFDGRVDTIYFGEGSWLTVV.

The V and J genes are TRBV2 and TRBJ2-1; 13 nucleotides agree with TRBD2. Germline CDR1 and CDR2: SNHLY and FYNNEI. The ends lost 2 bases at V and 5 bases at J; junction bases unmatched: 6. The CDR3 totals 17 residues. DNA of the CDR3: TGTGCCAGCAGTGAATGGTCTGGACTAGCGGGGGACAATGAGCAGTTCTTC. As protein: CASSEWSGLAGDNEQFF. Combining the CDR3 with reference TRBV2 and TRBJ2-1 gives the whole variable domain EPEVTQTPSHQVTQMGQEVILRCVPISNHLYFYWYRQILGQKVEFLVSFYNNEISEKSEIFDDQFSVERPDGSNFTLKIRSTKLEDSAMYFCASSEWSGLAGDNEQFFGPGTRLTVL.

The V and J genes are TRBV5-1 and TRBJ2-1, with 9 nucleotides matching TRBD2. The ends lost 5 bases at V and 7 bases at J; junction bases unmatched: 4. This CDR3 comprises 13 residues. Germline-derived CDR1 and CDR2 are SGHRS and YFSETQ. The CDR3 sequence: CASRQGLANEQFF. Written as DNA, the CDR3 is TGCGCCAGCAGACAAGGACTAGCGAATGAGCAGTTCTTC.

The chain is built from TRBV7-9 and TRBJ2-3; 7 positions agree with TRBD2. Per germline, CDR1 SEHNR and CDR2 FQNEAQ (reference sequence). Trimming took 2 bases from V and 0 from J; bases not matched to a gene: 5. This CDR3 has 16 amino acids. For the CDR3, the DNA is TGTGCCAGCAGCTTAAGGCTAGCGGAGAGCACAGATACGCAGTATTTT. Translated: CASSLRLAESTDTQYF. The entire variable domain, with the rest obtained from reference TRBV7-9 and TRBJ2-3, is as follows: DTGVSQNPRHKITKRGQNVTFRCDPISEHNRLYWYRQTLGQGPEFLTYFQNEAQLEKSRLLSDRFSAERPKGSFSTLEIQRTEQGDSAMYLCASSLRLAESTDTQYFGPGTRLTVL.

The gene calls are TRBV18 and TRBJ2-7, with TRBD1 matching over 7 bases. The CDR3 runs to 16 residues. Germline V gives CDR1 KGHSH, CDR2 LQKENI. V shed 0 bases and J 6 bases; nucleotides not matched to a gene: 11. The CDR3 nucleotides read TGTGCCAGCTCACCACCGTACCGACAGGGATTCTCCGAGCAGTACTTC. This translates into CASSPPYRQGFSEQYF. Full variable domain (remainder filled in from reference TRBV18 and TRBJ2-7): NAGVMQNPRHLVRRRGQEARLRCSPMKGHSHVYWYRQLPEEGLKFMVYLQKENIIDESGMPKERFSAEFPKEGPSILRIQQVVRGDSAAYFCASSPPYRQGFSEQYFGPGTRLTVT.

V is TRBV19 and J is TRBJ1-1, with D perhaps TRBD1 (5 bases). CDR3 length equals 14 residues. The germline V gene has CDR1 LNHDA and CDR2 SQIVND (reference sequence). The V gene lost 3 bases and the J gene lost 6 bases, with 14 bases spanning the gap. CDR3 sequence (DNA): TGTGCCAGTAGTATTTGGGAGGTAGGGGCTGAAGCTTTCTTT. Protein sequence: CASSIWEVGAEAFF.

This clone occurred a few times. The chain couples TRBV30 to TRBJ2-5, with a weak D call TRBD1 (6 bases). Germline values: CDR1 GTSNPN, CDR2 SVGIG (reference sequence). This CDR3 contains 14 residues. The V end was cut by 1 base, the J end by 5 bases, with 14 bases between. The chain's CDR3 is CAWSDYRARETQYF. DNA for the CDR3: TGTGCCTGGAGTGATTACAGGGCTCGGGAGACCCAGTACTTC.

The chain joins TRBV18 to TRBJ1-1; D gene ambiguous. This CDR3 has 16 amino acids. V lost 6 bases and J 1 base, leaving 18 bases between the germline ends. CDR1 is KGHSH, CDR2 LQKENI, per germline. The CDR3 region has the DNA TGTGCCAGCTCCCGAAACTCAGACATCTCGAACACTGAAGCTTTCTTT. Its translation: CASSRNSDISNTEAFF.

This clone was seen a handful of times. This rearrangement joins TRBV7-2 to TRBJ2-3; tentatively, D is TRBD2 (6 bases). V was trimmed by 5 bases and J by 2 bases, leaving 17 bases between them. Germline CDR1 and CDR2: SGHTA and FQGNSA. The CDR3 length is 16 residues. CDR3 region: CASSQDGGVPTDTQYF. CDR3 nucleotides: TGTGCCAGCAGCCAAGATGGAGGGGTACCCACAGATACGCAGTATTTT.

The J gene is TRBJ1-1, the V gene TRBV5-6, with 8 nucleotides matching TRBD1. The CDR3 covers 15 residues. V trimming: 0 bases; J trimming: 4 bases; junction bases outside the gene matches: 5. Germline CDR1 SGHDT, CDR2 YYEEEE. CDR3 protein: CASSLGAGGITEAFF. In DNA form, the CDR3 reads TGTGCCAGCAGCTTGGGGGCAGGGGGCATCACTGAAGCTTTCTTT.

The V gene is TRBV9, the J gene TRBJ2-7, with 7 nucleotides matching TRBD1. CDR1 and CDR2 from the germline V gene are SGDLS and YYNGEE. The CDR3 sequence is 12 residues long. The V gene end was trimmed by 4 bases and the J gene end by 7 bases; junction bases not matched to a gene: 5. CDR3 amino acids: CASSLEGAEQYF. For the CDR3, the DNA is TGTGCCAGCAGCTTAGAGGGGGCAGAGCAGTACTTC.

The chain couples TRBV4-3 to TRBJ2-2, with TRBD2 matching 8 bases. Germline V gene data show CDR1 as LGHNA and CDR2 as YSLEER. There are 15 residues in the CDR3. With V trimmed by 4 bases and J by 6 bases, 7 bases remained unmatched. The CDR3 DNA sequence: TGCGCCAGCAGCCCGGGACTAGTCTTCCCCGGGGAGCTGTTTTTT. This gives the protein CASSPGLVFPGELFF.

The chain joins TRBV4-3 to TRBJ2-2, with D maybe TRBD2 (6 bases). The CDR3 runs 19 residues. Germline-derived CDR1 and CDR2 are LGHNA and YSLEER. Trimming left V 0 bases short and J 4 bases short, with 21 bases between. The CDR3 sequence is CASSQEGGTGTRTTGELFF. As DNA, the CDR3 is TGCGCCAGCAGCCAAGAGGGGGGAACCGGGACTCGAACCACCGGGGAGCTGTTTTTT.

The chain uses TRBV30 and TRBJ1-5; TRBD1 agrees at 7 bases. Losses at the gene ends were 2 bases for V and 7 bases for J; bases not matched to a gene: 5. CDR3 length equals 13 residues. CDR1 is GTSNPN, CDR2 SVGIG, per germline (reference sequence). CDR3 DNA sequence: TGTGCCTGGAGTTACAGGGGCGGGCAGCCCCAGCATTTT. Translation: CAWSYRGGQPQHF. Complete variable domain (other parts from reference TRBV30 and TRBJ1-5): SQTIHQWPATLVQPVGSPLSLECTVEGTSNPNLYWYRQAAGRGLQLLFYSVGIGQISSEVPQNLSASRPQDRQFILSSKKLLLSDSGFYLCAWSYRGGQPQHFGDGTRLSIL.